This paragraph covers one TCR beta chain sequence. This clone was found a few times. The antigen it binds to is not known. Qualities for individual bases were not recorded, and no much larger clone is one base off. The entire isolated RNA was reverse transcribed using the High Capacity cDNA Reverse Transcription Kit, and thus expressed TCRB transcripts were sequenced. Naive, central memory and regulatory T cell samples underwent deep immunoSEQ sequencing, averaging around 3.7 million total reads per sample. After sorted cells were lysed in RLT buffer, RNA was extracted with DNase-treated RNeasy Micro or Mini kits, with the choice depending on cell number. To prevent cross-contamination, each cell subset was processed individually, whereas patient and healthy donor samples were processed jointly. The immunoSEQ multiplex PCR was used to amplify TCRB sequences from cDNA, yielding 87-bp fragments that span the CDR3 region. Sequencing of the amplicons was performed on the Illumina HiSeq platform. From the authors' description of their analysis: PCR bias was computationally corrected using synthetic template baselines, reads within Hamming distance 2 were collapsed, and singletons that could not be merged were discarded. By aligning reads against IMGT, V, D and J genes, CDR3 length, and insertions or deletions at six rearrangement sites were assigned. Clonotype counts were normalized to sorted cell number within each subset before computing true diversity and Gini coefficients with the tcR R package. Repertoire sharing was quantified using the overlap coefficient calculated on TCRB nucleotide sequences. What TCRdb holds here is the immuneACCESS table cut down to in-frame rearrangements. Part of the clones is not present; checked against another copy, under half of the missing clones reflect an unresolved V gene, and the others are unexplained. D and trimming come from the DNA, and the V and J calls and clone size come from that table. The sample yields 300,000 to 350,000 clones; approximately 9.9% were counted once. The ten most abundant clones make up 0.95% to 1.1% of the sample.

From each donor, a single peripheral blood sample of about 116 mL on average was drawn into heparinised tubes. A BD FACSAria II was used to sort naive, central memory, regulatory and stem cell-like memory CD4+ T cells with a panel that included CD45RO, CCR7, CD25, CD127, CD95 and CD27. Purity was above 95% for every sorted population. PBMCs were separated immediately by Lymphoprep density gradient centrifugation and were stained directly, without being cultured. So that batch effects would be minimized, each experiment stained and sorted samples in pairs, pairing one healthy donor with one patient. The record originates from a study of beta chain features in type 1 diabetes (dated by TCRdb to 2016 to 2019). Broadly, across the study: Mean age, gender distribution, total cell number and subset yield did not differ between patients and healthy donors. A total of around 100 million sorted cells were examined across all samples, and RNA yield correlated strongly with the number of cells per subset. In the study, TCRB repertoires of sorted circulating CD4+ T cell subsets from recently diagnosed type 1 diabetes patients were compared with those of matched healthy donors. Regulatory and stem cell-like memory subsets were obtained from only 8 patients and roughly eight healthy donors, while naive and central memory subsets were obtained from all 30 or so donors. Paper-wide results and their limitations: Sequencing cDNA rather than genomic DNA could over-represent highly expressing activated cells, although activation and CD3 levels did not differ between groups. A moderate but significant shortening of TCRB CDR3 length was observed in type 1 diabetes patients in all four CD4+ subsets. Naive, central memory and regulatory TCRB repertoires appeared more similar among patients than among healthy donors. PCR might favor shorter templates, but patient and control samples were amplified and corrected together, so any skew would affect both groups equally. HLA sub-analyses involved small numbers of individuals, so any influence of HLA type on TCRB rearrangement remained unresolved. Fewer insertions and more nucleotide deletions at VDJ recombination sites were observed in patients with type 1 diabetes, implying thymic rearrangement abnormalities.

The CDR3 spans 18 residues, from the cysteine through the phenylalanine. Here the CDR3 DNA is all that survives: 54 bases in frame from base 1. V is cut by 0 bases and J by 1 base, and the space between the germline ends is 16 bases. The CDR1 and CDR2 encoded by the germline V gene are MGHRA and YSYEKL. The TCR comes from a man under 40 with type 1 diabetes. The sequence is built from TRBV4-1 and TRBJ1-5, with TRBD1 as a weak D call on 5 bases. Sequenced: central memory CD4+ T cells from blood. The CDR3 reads CASSQELQGGPSNQPQHF. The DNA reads TGCGCCAGCAGCCAAGAACTCCAGGGAGGTCCAAGCAATCAGCCCCAGCATTTT.